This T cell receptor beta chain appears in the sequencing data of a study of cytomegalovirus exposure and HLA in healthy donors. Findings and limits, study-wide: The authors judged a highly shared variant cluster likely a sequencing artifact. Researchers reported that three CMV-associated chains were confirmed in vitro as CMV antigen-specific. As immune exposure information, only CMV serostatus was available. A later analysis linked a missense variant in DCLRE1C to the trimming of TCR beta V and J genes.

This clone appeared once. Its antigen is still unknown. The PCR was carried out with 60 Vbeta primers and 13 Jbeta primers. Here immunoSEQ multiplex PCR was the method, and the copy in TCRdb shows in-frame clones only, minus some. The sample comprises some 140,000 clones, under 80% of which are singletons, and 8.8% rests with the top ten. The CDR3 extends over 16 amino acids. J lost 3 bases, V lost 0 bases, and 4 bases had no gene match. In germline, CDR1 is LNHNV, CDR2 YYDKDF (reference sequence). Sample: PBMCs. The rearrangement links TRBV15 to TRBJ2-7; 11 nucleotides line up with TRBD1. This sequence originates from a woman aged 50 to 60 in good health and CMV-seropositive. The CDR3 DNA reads TGTGCCACCAGCAGAGATACCGGGACAGGGGGCTACGAGCAGTACTTC. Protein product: CATSRDTGTGGYEQYF.